These 29 T cell receptor beta chains share one sample of origin, sequenced in a study of T cells in localized non-small cell lung cancer. Repertoires were generated with immunoSEQ multiplex PCR, while TCRdb's copy carries only in-frame clones and drops some. Of roughly 30,000 clones in the sample, roughly 84% were seen once. The sequencing used peripheral blood mononuclear cells, collected before any cancer treatment. The receptors stem from a man aged 40-75 years with stage III lung adenocarcinoma.

The chain employs TRBV4-1 and TRBJ1-1, with D perhaps matching TRBD1 (5 bases). Germline assignment: CDR1 MGHRA and CDR2 YSYEKL. CDR3 length equals 17 residues. V lost 4 bases to trimming and J lost 8 bases, with 26 bases between them. The DNA for the CDR3 is TGCGCCAGCAGCCCTATTGGACGGTCGCGGGGGGGAGGGGAAGCTTTCTTT. Its protein product is CASSPIGRSRGGGEAFF.

The rearrangement joins TRBV13 to TRBJ2-1; 12 bases line up with TRBD2. Per germline, CDR1 PRHDT and CDR2 FYEKMQ (reference sequence). The CDR3 length is 16 residues. Losses at the gene ends were 3 bases for V and 4 bases for J; bases not matched to a gene: 4. CDR3 sequence reads: CASSFLLAGGYNEQFF. The CDR3, as DNA: TGTGCCAGCAGCTTCCTCCTAGCGGGAGGGTACAATGAGCAGTTCTTC. Based on the CDR3 plus reference TRBV13 and TRBJ2-1, the full variable domain is AAGVIQSPRHLIKEKRETATLKCYPIPRHDTVYWYQQGPGQDPQFLISFYEKMQSDKGSIPDRFSAQQFSDYHSELNMSSLELGDSALYFCASSFLLAGGYNEQFFGPGTRLTVL.

V and J are TRBV15 and TRBJ1-3; 7 nucleotides agree with TRBD1. With V trimmed by 0 bases and J by 0 bases, 11 bases remained unmatched. Germline V lookup: CDR1 LNHNV, CDR2 YYDKDF (reference sequence). This CDR3 is built from 19 residues. CDR3 sequence reads: CATSRDPRQGVLSGNTIYF. DNA for the CDR3: TGTGCCACCAGCAGAGACCCGCGGCAGGGGGTACTCTCTGGAAACACCATATATTTT.

The J gene is TRBJ1-1, the V gene TRBV10-3; unclear D gene. CDR3 length: 13 residues. V was cut by 10 bases and J by 4 bases, with 16 bases left in between. Germline CDR1 reads ENHRY; CDR2 reads SYGVKD. Here the CDR3 reads CASSQSVATEAFF. The CDR3, as DNA: TGTGCCAGCAGCCAAAGTGTGGCCACTGAAGCTTTCTTT.

The V gene is TRBV10-3, the J gene TRBJ1-6; 7 nucleotides agree with TRBD1. The ends lost 11 bases at V and 8 bases at J; junction bases unmatched: 9. The CDR3 covers 13 residues. The V gene's germline CDR1 is ENHRY and CDR2 SYGVKD. CDR3 protein: CAATDRLDSPLHF. CDR3 coding DNA: TGTGCCGCTACGGACAGGTTGGATTCACCCCTCCACTTT.

The rearrangement links TRBV28 to TRBJ2-6, with D perhaps matching TRBD2 (6 bases). Germline V gene lookup returns CDR1 MDHEN and CDR2 SYDVKM. The ends were cut back, 3 bases at V and 0 bases at J, with 12 bases in the middle. This CDR3 spans 17 amino acids. Here the CDR3 reads CASSFTEGSSGANVLTF. For the CDR3, the DNA is TGTGCCAGCAGTTTTACGGAGGGGAGCTCTGGGGCCAACGTCCTGACTTTC.

V and J are TRBV7-9 and TRBJ1-2; D is possibly TRBD1 (6 bases). V shed 5 bases and J shed 6 bases, with 13 bases lying between them. This CDR3 spans 13 amino acids. Germline CDR1 SEHNR, CDR2 FQNEAQ (reference sequence). CDR3 sequence reads: CASSPTGRNGYTF. CDR3 nucleotide sequence: TGTGCCAGCAGCCCGACAGGCAGGAATGGCTACACCTTC. The full variable domain, completed using reference TRBV7-9 and TRBJ1-2, is DTGVSQNPRHKITKRGQNVTFRCDPISEHNRLYWYRQTLGQGPEFLTYFQNEAQLEKSRLLSDRFSAERPKGSFSTLEIQRTEQGDSAMYLCASSPTGRNGYTFGSGTRLTVV.

The chain combines TRBV7-9 with TRBJ2-6, with unresolved D. The CDR3 is made up of 14 amino acids. The V and J ends lost 2 bases and 1 base respectively, with 3 bases between them. Germline V gene sequence: CDR1 SEHNR, CDR2 FQNEAQ (reference sequence). The CDR3 is CASSLRSGANVLTF. Written as DNA, the CDR3 is TGTGCCAGCAGCTTAAGATCTGGGGCCAACGTCCTGACTTTC.

The V call is TRBV18, the J call TRBJ1-4; 8 positions match TRBD1. J was trimmed by 8 bases and V by 2 bases; bases with no gene match: 10. This CDR3 is 16 amino acids long. Germline loops: CDR1 KGHSH, CDR2 LQKENI. The chain's CDR3 is CASSPIVDRGREKLFF. The CDR3 nucleotides are TGTGCCAGCTCACCAATCGTCGACAGGGGAAGGGAAAAACTGTTTTTT.

This rearrangement joins TRBV5-4 to TRBJ1-2; 7 bases line up with TRBD1. In germline, CDR1 is SGHNT, CDR2 YYREEE (reference sequence). The CDR3 length is 19 residues. V gave up 3 bases and J gave up 3 bases; unmatched junction bases: 20. The CDR3 sequence: CASSSLILRQGRPYYGYTF. CDR3 coding DNA: TGTGCCAGCAGCTCCCTAATACTTCGACAGGGTAGACCATACTATGGCTACACCTTC.

This chain joins TRBV19 and TRBJ1-5; D may be TRBD1 (5 bases). The CDR3 totals 13 residues. Per germline, CDR1 LNHDA and CDR2 SQIVND (reference sequence). V lost 5 bases to trimming and J lost 3 bases, with 8 bases between them. CDR3 loop: CASSWGYNQPQHF. In DNA, the CDR3 is TGTGCCAGTAGTTGGGGGTACAATCAGCCCCAGCATTTT.

The chain combines TRBV19 with TRBJ2-2; D gene ambiguous. Looked up from germline, CDR1 is LNHDA and CDR2 is SQIVND (reference sequence). The V and J ends lost 3 bases and 3 bases respectively, with 11 bases between them. The CDR3 runs 15 residues. Written as DNA, the CDR3 is TGTGCCAGTAGTATCAATGGATTACACACCGGGGAGCTGTTTTTT. As protein: CASSINGLHTGELFF.

CDR3 DNA sequence: TGTGCCAGCAGTGGCCCGACGTATAATTCACCCCTCCACTTT. It is translated as CASSGPTYNSPLHF. The genes are TRBV6-1 and TRBJ1-6; D not resolved. V lost 4 bases and J lost 4, with 8 bases in between. CDR1 and CDR2 (germline): MNHNS, SASEGT. The CDR3 spans 14 residues.

This clone was counted between two and nine times. The chain is built from TRBV28 and TRBJ2-1, with D maybe TRBD2 (5 bases). The V gene's germline CDR1 is MDHEN and CDR2 SYDVKM. Trimming shortened V by 8 bases and J by 8 bases, and 16 bases separated the two germline ends. The CDR3 is 13 residues long. The CDR3 spells CASGQPGGHEQFF. CDR3 coding DNA: TGTGCCAGCGGTCAGCCCGGCGGGCATGAGCAGTTCTTC.

The CDR3, as DNA: TGTGCCAGCAGTCGCCCTAGCGGGAGAGCTCTAGCCAAAAACATTCAGTACTTC. This encodes CASSRPSGRALAKNIQYF. V gene TRBV28 combines with J gene TRBJ2-4, with TRBD2 matching 10 bases. Germline V lookup: CDR1 MDHEN, CDR2 SYDVKM. Germline trimming cut 5 bases from V and 0 bases from J; bases unmatched to any gene: 10. The CDR3 has 18 residues.

The chain carries TRBV5-4 and TRBJ1-2; D might be TRBD1 (5 bases). The CDR3 has 14 residues. The V and J ends lost 2 bases and 3 bases respectively, with 11 bases between them. Germline assignment: CDR1 SGHNT and CDR2 YYREEE (reference sequence). The CDR3 DNA reads as TGTGCCAGCAGCTTTGGGACGGAATACTATGGCTACACCTTC. Protein product: CASSFGTEYYGYTF.

The chain has TRBV10-3 and TRBJ2-1; the match to TRBD2 covers 10 bases. CDR1 is ENHRY and CDR2 is SYGVKD in the germline V gene. V lost 11 bases to trimming and J lost 9 bases; unmatched junction nucleotides: 10. The CDR3 runs 13 residues. The CDR3 reads CALSSGSSREQFF. The CDR3 bases are TGTGCCTTATCTAGCGGGAGTTCGCGTGAGCAGTTCTTC.

The chain joins TRBV18 to TRBJ1-1; the D is unclear. Trimming took off 3 bases at V and 2 bases at J, with 7 bases between the two ends. This CDR3 has 13 residues. Germline loops: CDR1 KGHSH, CDR2 LQKENI. The DNA of the CDR3 is TGTGCCAGCTCACCCGGACTCAACACTGAAGCTTTCTTT. Its translation: CASSPGLNTEAFF.

The chain joins TRBV5-1 to TRBJ2-3, with a possible D match to TRBD2 (6 bases). Deletions cut 7 bases from V and 0 bases from J, with 12 bases between. In germline, CDR1 is SGHRS, CDR2 YFSETQ. The CDR3 covers 14 residues. In DNA, the CDR3 is TGCGCCAGCCGGGGGTTTTCTAGCACAGATACGCAGTATTTT. Translated, it gives CASRGFSSTDTQYF.

The V gene is TRBV29-1, the J gene TRBJ1-2; D not resolved. CDR1 is SQVTM, CDR2 ANQGSEA, per germline. The CDR3 extends over 12 amino acids. The V gene lost 3 bases and the J gene lost 5 bases, with 10 bases spanning the gap. The CDR3 region is CSVDHTGYGYTF. CDR3 in DNA: TGCAGCGTTGATCATACCGGGTATGGCTACACCTTC.

In DNA, the CDR3 is TGTGCCATCCCGGGCTCGGACTACGAGCAGTACGTC. It specifies CAIPGSDYEQYV. The chain carries TRBV21-1 and TRBJ2-7; the table names TRBD2, a call not compared with the DNA. TRBV21-1 is given as a pseudogene. The CDR3 length is 12 residues.

The gene calls are TRBV28 and TRBJ1-5; 7 bases map to TRBD1. Germline V gene lookup returns CDR1 MDHEN and CDR2 SYDVKM. This CDR3 is built from 15 residues. The V gene end was trimmed by 3 bases and the J gene end by 8 bases; junction bases not matched to a gene: 10. CDR3 region: CASSFGVGGLKPQHF. In nucleotides, the CDR3 is TGTGCCAGCAGTTTCGGGGTAGGGGGCCTGAAGCCCCAGCATTTT.

The rearrangement uses TRBV5-4 and TRBJ2-3; D possibly corresponds to TRBD2 (6 bases). The CDR3 spans 18 residues. Germline V gene data show CDR1 as SGHNT and CDR2 as YYREEE (reference sequence). V was cut by 0 bases and J by 0 bases, with 17 bases left in between. The CDR3 loop is CASSLGGGLEYSTDTQYF. CDR3 coding DNA: TGTGCCAGCAGCTTGGGAGGAGGGTTGGAGTATAGCACAGATACGCAGTATTTT. Filled out from reference TRBV5-4 and TRBJ2-3, the complete variable domain reads ETGVTQSPTHLIKTRGQQVTLRCSSQSGHNTVSWYQQALGQGPQFIFQYYREEENGRGNFPPRFSGLQFPNYSSELNVNALELDDSALYLCASSLGGGLEYSTDTQYFGPGTRLTVL.

The rearrangement joins TRBV6-5 to TRBJ2-7; TRBD1 agrees at 7 bases. Per germline, CDR1 MNHEY and CDR2 SVGAGI. Unmatched junction bases numbered 11, after V lost 10 bases and J lost 2 bases. This CDR3 has 14 residues. In DNA form, the CDR3 reads TGTGCCACTAGCAGGGGGACAGACCCCTACGAGCAGTACTTC. Encoded protein: CATSRGTDPYEQYF.

This chain uses TRBV11-1 with TRBJ1-6; D not resolved. CDR3 length: 15 amino acids. V dropped 5 bases and J dropped 7 bases, with 15 bases sitting between them. CDR1 and CDR2 from the germline V gene are SGHAT and FQDESV (reference sequence). This CDR3 is CASSLDRTVNSPLHF. CDR3 in DNA: TGTGCCAGCAGCCTTGACCGGACGGTAAATTCACCCCTCCACTTT. Together with reference TRBV11-1 and TRBJ1-6, the CDR3 gives the full variable domain: EAEVAQSPRYKITEKSQAVAFWCDPISGHATLYWYRQILGQGPELLVQFQDESVVDDSQLPKDRFSAERLKGVDSTLKIQPAELGDSAMYLCASSLDRTVNSPLHFGNGTRLTVT.

This clone came up once. The chain couples TRBV7-9 to TRBJ2-7, with TRBD2 matching over 8 bases. Per germline, CDR1 SEHNR and CDR2 FQNEAQ (reference sequence). J lost 7 bases, V lost 3 bases, and 11 bases had no gene match. The CDR3 runs 15 residues. CDR3 amino acids: CASSFGTRFEGEQYF. The CDR3 nucleotides are TGTGCCAGCAGCTTTGGGACTAGATTTGAAGGGGAGCAGTACTTC.

This clone was counted a single time. This chain connects TRBV6-6 to TRBJ1-5; D not certain. Germline assignment: CDR1 MNHNY and CDR2 SVGAGI (reference sequence). V was cut by 1 base and J by 7 bases, with 5 bases left in between. The CDR3 extends over 12 amino acids. CDR3 in DNA: TGTGCCAGCAGTTACTTGGAGCAGCCCCAGCATTTT. It is translated as CASSYLEQPQHF.

The chain recombines TRBV5-1 with TRBJ2-7; weak D call: TRBD2 (6 bases). With 0 bases removed from V and 5 bases from J, the gap between germline ends came to 18 bases. This CDR3 spans 16 amino acids. From germline, CDR1 is SGHRS and CDR2 YFSETQ. The DNA of the CDR3 is TGCGCCAGCAGCTTGGATGTCAGGACGGGAGTAAACGAGCAGTACTTC. This encodes CASSLDVRTGVNEQYF.

The chain uses TRBV19 and TRBJ2-5, with D possibly matching TRBD2 (6 bases). Germline V CDR1 and CDR2: LNHDA, SQIVND (reference sequence). CDR3 length: 14 residues. Trimming shortened V by 2 bases and J by 9 bases, and 16 bases separated the two germline ends. This CDR3 reads CASSIMGGDPAQYF. The CDR3 DNA follows: TGTGCCAGTAGTATAATGGGCGGGGATCCTGCCCAGTACTTC.